A selection of T cell receptor beta chains follows, all from one sample in a study of blood T cell repertoires in COVID-19. The protocol was immunoSEQ multiplex PCR, while the TCRdb copy is restricted to in-frame clones and leaves out a portion. The sample includes hundreds of thousands of clones, just under 90% of them seen just once. What was sequenced was peripheral blood. These receptors originate from a woman between 25 and 40 years old with COVID-19, enrolled during active disease. Both conserved end residues are part of each CDR3. The size of a clone is reported for some rows only, either as once, few or many, or as a class for expanded clones.

cdr3_length	j_call	v_call	clone_size	cdr3_aa
13	TRBJ1-4	TRBV18	once	CASSEGANEKLFF
16	TRBJ2-7	TRBV11-2	.	CASSSHATGDSYEQYF
15	TRBJ1-4	TRBV7-8	.	CASSIESGRGEKLFF
14	TRBJ1-2	TRBV29-1	.	CSVSFEVANYGYTF
15	TRBJ1-4	TRBV11-2	.	CASSLMLALSEKLFF
11	TRBJ2-7	TRBV6-5	.	CASSSVFEQYF
12	TRBJ2-7	TRBV2	.	CASRPGSYEQYF
13	TRBJ1-6	TRBV27	few	CASRSSYNSPLHF
15	TRBJ2-7	TRBV20-1	.	CSASSDRGLFYEQYF
14	TRBJ2-7	TRBV2	.	CASSVRGTEYEQYF